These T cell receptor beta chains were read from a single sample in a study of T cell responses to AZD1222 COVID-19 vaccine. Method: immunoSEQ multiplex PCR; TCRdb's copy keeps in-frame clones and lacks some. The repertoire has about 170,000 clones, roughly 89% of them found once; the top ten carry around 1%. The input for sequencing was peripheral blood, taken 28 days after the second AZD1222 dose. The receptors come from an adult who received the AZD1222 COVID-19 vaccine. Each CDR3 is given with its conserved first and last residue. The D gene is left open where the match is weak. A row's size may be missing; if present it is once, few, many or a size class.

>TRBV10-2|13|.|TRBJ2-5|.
TGCGCCAGCGACTCGGGGTGGAGGGAGACCCAGTACTTC
CASDSGWRETQYF
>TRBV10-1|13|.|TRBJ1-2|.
TGCGCCAGCAGTGACAGCTCCAACTATGGCTACACCTTC
CASSDSSNYGYTF
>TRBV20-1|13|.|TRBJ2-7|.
TGCAGTGCTAGTATCGGAGACGCCTACGAGCAGTACTTC
CSASIGDAYEQYF
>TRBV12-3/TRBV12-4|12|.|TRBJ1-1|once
TGTGCCAGCAGTTTGATTTACACTGAAGCTTTCTTT
CASSLIYTEAFF
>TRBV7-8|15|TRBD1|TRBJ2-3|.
TGTGCCAGCAGCTTATCCAGGGGGAGCACAGATACGCAGTATTTT
CASSLSRGSTDTQYF
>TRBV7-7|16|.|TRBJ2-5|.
TGTGCCAGCAGCGCGATCCGGACGGGGCCCCAAGAGACCCAGTACTTC
CASSAIRTGPQETQYF
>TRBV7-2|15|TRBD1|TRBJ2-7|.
TGTGCCAGCAGCTTAGGGACAGGGAGCGCCTACGAGCAGTACTTC
CASSLGTGSAYEQYF
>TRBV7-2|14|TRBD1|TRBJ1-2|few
TGTGCCAGCAGCTTAGGACAGGGGGCGAGGGGCTACACCTTC
CASSLGQGARGYTF
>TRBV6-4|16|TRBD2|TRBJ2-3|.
TGTGCCAGCAGGGGAGGCAAGCGGGGGTCCACAGATACGCAGTATTTT
CASRGGKRGSTDTQYF
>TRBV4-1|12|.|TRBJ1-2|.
TGCGCCAGCAGCTATTCCGGGAAGGGCTACACCTTC
CASSYSGKGYTF
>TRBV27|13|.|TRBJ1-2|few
TGTGCCAGCAGGGACAAAACTAACTATGGCTACACCTTC
CASRDKTNYGYTF
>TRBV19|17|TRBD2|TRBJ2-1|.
TGTGCCAGTAGTATGGCGGGTCCGACTAGCGTAAGGTCTGAGCAGTTCTTC
CASSMAGPTSVRSEQFF
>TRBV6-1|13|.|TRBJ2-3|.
TGTGCCAGCCGTGGAGCGGTGACAGATACGCAGTATTTT
CASRGAVTDTQYF
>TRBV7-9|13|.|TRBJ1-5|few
TGTGCCAGCAGCTTAGAATGGAATCAGCCCCAGCATTTT
CASSLEWNQPQHF
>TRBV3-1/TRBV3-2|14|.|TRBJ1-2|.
TGTGCCAGCAGCCCTCTTGGGGGATCGGGCGGCTACACCTTC
CASSPLGGSGGYTF
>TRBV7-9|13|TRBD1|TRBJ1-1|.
TGTGCCACCAAGGGACAGCCGAACACTGAAGCTTTCTTT
CATKGQPNTEAFF
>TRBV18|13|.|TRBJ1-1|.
TGTGCCAGCTCACAGGGGCGAGAAACTGAAGCTTTCTTT
CASSQGRETEAFF
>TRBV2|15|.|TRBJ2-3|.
TGTGCCAGCACCGGGACGACCAACCCCACAGATACGCAGTATTTT
CASTGTTNPTDTQYF
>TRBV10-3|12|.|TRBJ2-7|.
TGTGCCATCAGTGAATCTAGCCACGAGCAGTACTTC
CAISESSHEQYF
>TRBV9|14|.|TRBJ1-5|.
TGTGCCAGCAGCAGAGGGACGGGCAATCAGCCCCAGCATTTT
CASSRGTGNQPQHF
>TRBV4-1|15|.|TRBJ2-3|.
TGCGCCAGCAGCCAAGATTCACCAAAACGGGATACGCAGTATTTT
CASSQDSPKRDTQYF
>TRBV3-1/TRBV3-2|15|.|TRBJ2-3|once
TGTGCCAGCAGTCTACTAGAGTCGGTCGCAGATACGCAGTATTTT
CASSLLESVADTQYF
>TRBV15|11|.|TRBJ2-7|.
TGTGCCACCAGTGAAGGCTACGAGCAGTACTTC
CATSEGYEQYF
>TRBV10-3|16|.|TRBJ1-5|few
TGTGCCATCAGTGAGTCGTGGACAGAGAGCAATCAGCCCCAGCATTTT
CAISESWTESNQPQHF
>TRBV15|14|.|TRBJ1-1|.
TGTGCCACCAGCCCACCGGGCGAGGGCACTGAAGCTTTCTTT
CATSPPGEGTEAFF
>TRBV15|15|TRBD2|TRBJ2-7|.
TGTGCCACCAGCAGGGGCGGCGGGGGCTCCTACGAGCAGTACTTC
CATSRGGGGSYEQYF
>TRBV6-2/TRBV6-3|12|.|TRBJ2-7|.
TGTGCCAGCAGTTCGACAGCCTACGAGCAGTACTTC
CASSSTAYEQYF
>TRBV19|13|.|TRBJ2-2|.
TGTGCCAGTACCAGGGGGGGTACCGGGGAGCTGTTTTTT
CASTRGGTGELFF
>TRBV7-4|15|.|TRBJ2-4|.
TGTGCCAGCAGCTTCCAAACGCCCGCCAAAAACATTCAGTACTTC
CASSFQTPAKNIQYF
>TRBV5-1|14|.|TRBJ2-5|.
TGCGCCAGCAGCTTGGACAGAGATCAAGAGACCCAGTACTTC
CASSLDRDQETQYF
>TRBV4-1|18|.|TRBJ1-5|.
TGCGCCAGCAGCCAAGATGGCGGGCCAGGGGTTTTTAGGCAGCCCCAGCATTTT
CASSQDGGPGVFRQPQHF
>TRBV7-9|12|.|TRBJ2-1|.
TGTGCCAGCAGCTTACAATATAATGAGCAGTTCTTC
CASSLQYNEQFF
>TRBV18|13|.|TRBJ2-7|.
TGTGCCAGCTCACCACCGGACAGCTACGAGCAGTACTTC
CASSPPDSYEQYF
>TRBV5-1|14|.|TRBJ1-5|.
TGCGCCAGCAGCACTGGGACGGCGGGGCAGCCCCAGCATTTT
CASSTGTAGQPQHF
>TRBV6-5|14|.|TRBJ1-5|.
TGTGCCAGCACCCCGGTCCCTAGCAATCAGCCCCAGCATTTT
CASTPVPSNQPQHF
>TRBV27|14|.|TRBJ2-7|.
TGTGCCAGCAGGGTCGGGCAGGGAATCTACGAGCAGTACTTC
CASRVGQGIYEQYF
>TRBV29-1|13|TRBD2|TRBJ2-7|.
TGCAGCGTTGTGGGACTAGACTCCTACGAGCAGTACTTC
CSVVGLDSYEQYF
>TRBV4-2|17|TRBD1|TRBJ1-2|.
TGTGCCAGCAGCCAAGTGGGCAGGGGGCCTCAAAACTATGGCTACACCTTC
CASSQVGRGPQNYGYTF
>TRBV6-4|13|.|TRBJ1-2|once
TGTGCCAGCAGTCATGGGACACTAATTGAGGCCGCCTTC
CASSHGTLIEAAF
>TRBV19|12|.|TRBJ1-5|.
TGTGCCAGTACTAGAGGTGGGCAGGGCAGAAGTTTT
CASTRGGQGRSF
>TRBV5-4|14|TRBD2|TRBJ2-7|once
TGTGCCAGCAGCACGGGACTAGCGGGGGCGGAACAGTACTTC
CASSTGLAGAEQYF
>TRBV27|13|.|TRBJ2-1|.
TGTGCCAGCAGAGCCGGCTCCTACAATGAGCAGTTCTTC
CASRAGSYNEQFF
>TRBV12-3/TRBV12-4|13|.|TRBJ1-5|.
TGTGCCAGCAGTTTACACGAAAATCAGCCCCAGCATTTT
CASSLHENQPQHF
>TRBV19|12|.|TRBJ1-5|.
TGTGCCAGTAGTCCCGCCCGTCAGCCCCAGCATTTT
CASSPARQPQHF
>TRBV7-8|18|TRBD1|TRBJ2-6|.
TGTGCCAGCAGCCGAGGGGGCCGCCTGGGCTCTGGGGCCAACGTCCTGACTTTC
CASSRGGRLGSGANVLTF
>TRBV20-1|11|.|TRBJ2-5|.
TGCAGTGCTAAGCAGCTAGGAACCCAGTACTTC
CSAKQLGTQYF
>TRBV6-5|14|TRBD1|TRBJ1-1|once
TGTGCCAGCAGTTCCAGGGGGCGCAGGACTGAAGCTTTCTTT
CASSSRGRRTEAFF
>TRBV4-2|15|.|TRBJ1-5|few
TGTGCCAGCAGCCAAGAGGGGTGGGGTGGACAGCCCCAGCATTTT
CASSQEGWGGQPQHF
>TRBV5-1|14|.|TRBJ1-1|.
TGCGCCAGCAGCTTGGATGGGGTGGGCACTGAAGCTTTCTTT
CASSLDGVGTEAFF
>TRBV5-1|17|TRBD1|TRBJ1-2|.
TGCGCCAGCAGCCCCGGGACCATGACAGGGGGCGGGTCTGGCTACACCTTC
CASSPGTMTGGGSGYTF
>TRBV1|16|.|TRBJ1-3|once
TGCACCAGCACCTCACCTCGGGATAGCTCTGGAAACACCATATATTTT
CTSTSPRDSSGNTIYF
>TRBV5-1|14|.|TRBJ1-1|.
TGCGCCAGCAGCTTGGAACCTGGGGACACTGAAGCTTTCTTT
CASSLEPGDTEAFF
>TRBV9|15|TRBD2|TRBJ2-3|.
TGTGCCAGCAGAGAAAGCGGGGGGAACACAGATACGCAGTATTTT
CASRESGGNTDTQYF
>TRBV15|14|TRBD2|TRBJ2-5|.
TGTGCCACCAGCAGAGATCAGGGAGGGGAGACCCAGTACTTC
CATSRDQGGETQYF
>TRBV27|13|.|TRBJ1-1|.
TGTGCCAGCAGGAGGTCAGGGCTCACTGAAGCTTTCTTT
CASRRSGLTEAFF